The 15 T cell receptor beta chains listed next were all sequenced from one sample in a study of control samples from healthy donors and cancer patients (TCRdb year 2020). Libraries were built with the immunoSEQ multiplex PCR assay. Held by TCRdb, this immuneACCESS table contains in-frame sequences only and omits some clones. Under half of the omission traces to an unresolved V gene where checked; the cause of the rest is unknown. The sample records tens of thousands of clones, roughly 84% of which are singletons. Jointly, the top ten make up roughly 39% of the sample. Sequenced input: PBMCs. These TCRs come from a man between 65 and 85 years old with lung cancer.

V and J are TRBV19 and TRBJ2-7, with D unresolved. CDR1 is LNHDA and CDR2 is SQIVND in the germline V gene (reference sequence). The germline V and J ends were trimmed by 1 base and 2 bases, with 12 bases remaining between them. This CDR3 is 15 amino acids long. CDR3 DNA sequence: TGTGCCAGTAGTATAGCCCTCGTACAGCCCTACGAGCAGTACTTC. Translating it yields CASSIALVQPYEQYF.

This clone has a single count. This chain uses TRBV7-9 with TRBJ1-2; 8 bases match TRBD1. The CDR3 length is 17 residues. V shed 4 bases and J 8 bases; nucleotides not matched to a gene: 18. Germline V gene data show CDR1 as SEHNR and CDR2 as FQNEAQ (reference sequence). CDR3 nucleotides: TGTGCCAGCAGCTCTCTCAGAGACAGGGGAGCTGTGCAGGGCTACACCTTC. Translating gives CASSSLRDRGAVQGYTF.

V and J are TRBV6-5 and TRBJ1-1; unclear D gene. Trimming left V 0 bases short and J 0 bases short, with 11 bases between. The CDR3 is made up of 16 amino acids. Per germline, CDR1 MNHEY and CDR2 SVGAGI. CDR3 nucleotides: TGTGCCAGCAGTTACTCGGCTGGGCGTCTGAACACTGAAGCTTTCTTT. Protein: CASSYSAGRLNTEAFF.

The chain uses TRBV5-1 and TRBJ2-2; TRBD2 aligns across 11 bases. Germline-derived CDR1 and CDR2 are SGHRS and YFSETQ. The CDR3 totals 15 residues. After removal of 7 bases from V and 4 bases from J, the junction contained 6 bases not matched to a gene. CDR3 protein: CASRSGGASTGELFF. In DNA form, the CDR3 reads TGCGCCAGCCGTAGCGGGGGGGCCAGCACCGGGGAGCTGTTTTTT. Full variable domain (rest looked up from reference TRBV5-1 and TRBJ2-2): KAGVTQTPRYLIKTRGQQVTLSCSPISGHRSVSWYQQTPGQGLQFLFEYFSETQRNKGNFPGRFSGRQFSNSRSEMNVSTLELGDSALYLCASRSGGASTGELFFGEGSRLTVL.

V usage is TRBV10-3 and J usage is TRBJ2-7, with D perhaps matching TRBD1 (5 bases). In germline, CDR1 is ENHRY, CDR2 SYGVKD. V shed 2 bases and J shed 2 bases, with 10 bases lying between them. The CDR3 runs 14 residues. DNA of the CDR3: TGTGCCATCAGTGAGGCCAGGGCTCCCTACGAGCAGTACTTC. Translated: CAISEARAPYEQYF.

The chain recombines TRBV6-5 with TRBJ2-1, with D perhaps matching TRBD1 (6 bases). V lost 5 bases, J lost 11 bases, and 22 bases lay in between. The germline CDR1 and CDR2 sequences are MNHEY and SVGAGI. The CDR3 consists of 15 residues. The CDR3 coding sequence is TGTGCCAGCAGTCCCCCCCTTGGGGGCGTGAGTCAGCAGTTCTTC. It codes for CASSPPLGGVSQQFF.

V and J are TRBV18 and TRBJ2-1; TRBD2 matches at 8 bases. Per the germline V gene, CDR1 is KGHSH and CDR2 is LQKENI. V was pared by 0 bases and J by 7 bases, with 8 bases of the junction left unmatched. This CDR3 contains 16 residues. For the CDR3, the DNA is TGTGCCAGCTCACCACCGTCGCGGGGGGCCGGGAATGAGCAGTTCTTC. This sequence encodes CASSPPSRGAGNEQFF.

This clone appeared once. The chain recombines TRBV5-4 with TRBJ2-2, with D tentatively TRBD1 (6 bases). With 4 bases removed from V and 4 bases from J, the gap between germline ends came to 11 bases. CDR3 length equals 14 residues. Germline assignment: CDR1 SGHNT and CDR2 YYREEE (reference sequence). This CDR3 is CASSPQGPTGELFF. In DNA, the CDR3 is TGTGCCAGCAGCCCACAGGGTCCCACCGGGGAGCTGTTTTTT.

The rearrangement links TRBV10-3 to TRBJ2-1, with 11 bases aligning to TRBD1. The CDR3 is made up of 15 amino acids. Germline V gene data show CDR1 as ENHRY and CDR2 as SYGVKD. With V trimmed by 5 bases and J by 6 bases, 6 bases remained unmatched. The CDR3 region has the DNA TGTGCCATCAGTTCCGGGACAGGGGGTTTCAATGAGCAGTTCTTC. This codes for CAISSGTGGFNEQFF.

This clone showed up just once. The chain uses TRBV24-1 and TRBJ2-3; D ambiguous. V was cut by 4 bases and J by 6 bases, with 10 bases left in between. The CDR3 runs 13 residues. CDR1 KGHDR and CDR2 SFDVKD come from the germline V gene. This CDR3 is CATSEPAWDTQYF. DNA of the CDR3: TGTGCCACCAGTGAACCGGCGTGGGATACGCAGTATTTT.

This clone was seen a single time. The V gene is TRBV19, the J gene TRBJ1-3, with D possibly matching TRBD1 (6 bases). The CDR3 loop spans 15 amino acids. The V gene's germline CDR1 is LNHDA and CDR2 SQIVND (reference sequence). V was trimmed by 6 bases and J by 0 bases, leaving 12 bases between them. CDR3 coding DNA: TGTGCCAGTAGCGGACAGACGAGCTCTGGAAACACCATATATTTT. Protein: CASSGQTSSGNTIYF.

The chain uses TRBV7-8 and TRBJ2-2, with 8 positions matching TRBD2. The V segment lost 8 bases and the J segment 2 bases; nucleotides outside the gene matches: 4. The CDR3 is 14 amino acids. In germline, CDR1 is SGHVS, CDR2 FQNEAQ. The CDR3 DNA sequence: TGTGCCAGCCTCAGCGGGGGAAACACCGGGGAGCTGTTTTTT. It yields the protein CASLSGGNTGELFF.

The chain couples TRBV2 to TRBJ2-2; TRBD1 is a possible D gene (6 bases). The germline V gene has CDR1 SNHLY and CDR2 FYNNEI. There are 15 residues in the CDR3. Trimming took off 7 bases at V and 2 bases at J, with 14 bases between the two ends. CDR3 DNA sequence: TGTGCCAGCAAATTCCAGGGGCCCAACACCGGGGAGCTGTTTTTT. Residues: CASKFQGPNTGELFF.

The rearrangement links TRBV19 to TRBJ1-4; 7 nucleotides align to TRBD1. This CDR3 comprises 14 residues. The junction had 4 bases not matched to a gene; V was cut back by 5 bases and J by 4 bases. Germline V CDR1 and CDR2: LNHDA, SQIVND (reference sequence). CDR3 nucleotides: TGTGCCAGTAGTTCACAGGGGTTTAATGAAAAACTGTTTTTT. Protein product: CASSSQGFNEKLFF.

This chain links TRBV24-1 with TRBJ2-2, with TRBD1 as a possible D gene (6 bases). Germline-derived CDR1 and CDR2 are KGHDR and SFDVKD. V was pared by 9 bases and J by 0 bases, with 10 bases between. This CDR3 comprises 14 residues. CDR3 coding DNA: TGTGCCACCTCCGGGACAACGAACACCGGGGAGCTGTTTTTT. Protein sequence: CATSGTTNTGELFF.